This T cell receptor (beta chain) was sequenced during a study of cytomegalovirus exposure and HLA in healthy donors. Broader study findings: An analysis was carried out later, and it reportedly showed fewer N-insertions in an Asian-associated ancestry cluster than the approximately 610-donor mean. With later analysis, a missense DCLRE1C variant became linked to TCR beta V- and J-gene trimming.

Vbeta (60) and Jbeta (13) primers were used in the PCR. TCRdb's copy holds only in-frame clones and misses some; the assay was immunoSEQ multiplex PCR. The table has under 300,000 clones, approximately 82% seen once. The V gene lost 0 bases and the J gene lost 2 bases, with 16 bases spanning the gap. The length of the CDR3 is 17 residues. The germline gives CDR1 SGHAT, CDR2 FQDESV (reference sequence). A note on this clone: Its antigen remains unidentified.

This clonotype was obtained from a woman aged 60-70 years in good health and CMV-seropositive. Sequenced input: PBMCs. This sequence joins TRBV11-1 and TRBJ2-5, with D possibly TRBD2 on 6 matching bases. The chain's CDR3 is CASSLAGGPLTQETQYF. The DNA of the CDR3 is TGTGCCAGCAGCTTAGCGGGAGGTCCCCTTACTCAAGAGACCCAGTACTTC.